This T cell receptor (beta chain) was identified during a study of T cells in localized non-small cell lung cancer. Overall study findings and caveats: Uninvolved neighboring lung showed the greatest T cell clonality, exceeding tumor.

In the case of this clone: Its cognate antigen is unknown.

Clones were read by immunoSEQ multiplex PCR, and TCRdb kept only the in-frame ones, dropping some. Of 30,000 to 40,000 clones in the sample, about 90% are singletons; the top ten hold roughly 4.2%. The V and J ends lost 1 base and 5 bases respectively, with 11 bases between them. CDR3 length equals 14 residues. The V gene's germline CDR1 is SGHVS and CDR2 FNYEAQ. This material consisted of peripheral blood, taken before any cancer treatment. The receptor was derived from a man between 35 and 75 years old with stage I lung adenocarcinoma. The chain is built from TRBV7-6 and TRBJ2-5; possibly TRBD1 for D (5 bases). CDR3 sequence (DNA): TGTGCCAGCAGCTTAGATAAGGGGCGGGAGACCCAGTACTTC. The encoded protein is CASSLDKGRETQYF.